This passage covers 16 T cell receptor beta chains from one sample sequenced in a study of low-dose radiotherapy and immunotherapy resistance in tumors. TRAV- and TRBV-specific primers primed first-strand cDNA, covering alpha and beta chains. For amplifying TCRs, the PCR ran for approximately 21 cycles with Phusion, which was used together with a constant-region primer and the adapter on the V primers. TCRdb independently ran MiXCR on the reads; one entry per CDR3 protein. The sample records 7,500 to 10,000 distinct CDR3 sequences, around 74% being singletons. The receptor source for this set is a human donor with advanced metastatic prostate, ovarian, gallbladder or colorectal cancer (not recorded which). This table probably holds off-target reads from a library built for another chain.

The chain employs TRBV30 and TRBJ2-7, with a possible D match to TRBD2 (5 bases). Germline CDR1 is GTSNPN and CDR2 is SVGIG (reference sequence). V dropped 1 base and J dropped 4 bases, with 17 bases sitting between them. This CDR3 is 15 amino acids long. In DNA, the CDR3 is TGTGCCTGGAGTGGACAACGGGGAAACCTTTACGAGCAGTACTTC. Translating gives CAWSGQRGNLYEQYF.

The chain couples TRBV28 to TRBJ2-1; TRBD2 matches 10 bases. The CDR3 contains 17 residues. CDR1 MDHEN and CDR2 SYDVKM come from the germline V gene. Trimming cost V 5 bases and J 4 bases; bases outside gene matches: 11. The CDR3 nucleotides read TGTGCCAGCAGTCCCGCCGGCGAGACTAGCGGGTACAATGAGCAGTTCTTC. Its protein product is CASSPAGETSGYNEQFF.

The chain recombines TRBV12-3 or TRBV12-4 with TRBJ1-6; 8 bases agree with TRBD1. V lost 5 bases, J lost 9 bases, and 3 bases stayed unmatched. The CDR3 contains 13 residues. The CDR3 coding sequence is TGTGCCAGCAGTGGACAGGGTTTTTCACCCCTCCACTTT. Its translation: CASSGQGFSPLHF.

The chain is built from TRBV5-1 and TRBJ1-1, with a weak D call TRBD1 (6 bases). Germline CDR1 and CDR2: SGHRS and YFSETQ. The CDR3 covers 14 residues. V lost 5 bases and J lost 6, with 17 bases in between. CDR3 region: CASSLGGASAEAFF. The CDR3, as DNA: TGCGCCAGCAGTCTCGGGGGGGCTTCTGCTGAAGCTTTCTTT. The full variable domain, its missing parts supplied by reference TRBV5-1 and TRBJ1-1, is KAGVTQTPRYLIKTRGQQVTLSCSPISGHRSVSWYQQTPGQGLQFLFEYFSETQRNKGNFPGRFSGRQFSNSRSEMNVSTLELGDSALYLCASSLGGASAEAFFGQGTRLTVV.

This sequence joins TRBV12-5 and TRBJ2-1; 11 bases match TRBD2. Trimming removed 3 bases from V and 8 bases from J; junction bases left unmatched: 9. Germline V CDR1 and CDR2: LGHNT, FRNRAP. CDR3 size: 16 residues. The CDR3 DNA sequence: TGTGCTAGTGGTTTAGGGTTACTAGCGGGAGCCGATGAGCAGTTCTTC. This gives the protein CASGLGLLAGADEQFF.

This clonotype was observed a single time. This rearrangement joins TRBV20-1 to TRBJ2-4, with D uncertain. The V end lost 4 bases, the J end lost 0 bases, and 13 bases lay between the germline ends. The CDR3 extends over 15 amino acids. The V gene's germline CDR1 is DFQATT and CDR2 SNEGSKA (reference sequence). The CDR3 is CSAMPPLLAKNIQYF. The CDR3 nucleotides are TGCAGTGCTATGCCGCCCCTACTAGCCAAAAACATTCAGTACTTC.

The chain couples TRBV10-3 to TRBJ2-2; D is uncertain. Germline CDR1 reads ENHRY; CDR2 reads SYGVKD. Between the trimmed V and J ends, which lost 7 bases and 6 bases, there was a span of 9 bases. The CDR3 length is 12 residues. The CDR3 spells CAIKGSPGELFF. The DNA for the CDR3 is TGTGCCATCAAGGGTAGTCCCGGGGAGCTGTTTTTT.

This chain links TRBV3-1 with TRBJ2-2; D is ambiguous. This CDR3 is built from 14 residues. Trimming took 0 bases from V and 6 from J, leaving 8 bases between them. CDR1 LGHDT and CDR2 YNNKEL come from the germline V gene (reference sequence). The CDR3 DNA follows: TGTGCCAGCAGCCAAGAGTTCGGTCCCGGGGAGCTGTTTTTT. This encodes CASSQEFGPGELFF.

The genes are TRBV18 and TRBJ1-5, with D hard to call. The germline V gene encodes CDR1 KGHSH and CDR2 LQKENI. Trimming stripped 0 bases from V and 1 base from J, with 4 bases between. This CDR3 region has 14 residues. In DNA, the CDR3 is TGTGCCAGCTCACCACCAGAGAGCAATCAGCCCCAGCATTTT. Protein sequence: CASSPPESNQPQHF. Based on the CDR3 plus reference TRBV18 and TRBJ1-5, the full variable domain is NAGVMQNPRHLVRRRGQEARLRCSPMKGHSHVYWYRQLPEEGLKFMVYLQKENIIDESGMPKERFSAEFPKEGPSILRIQQVVRGDSAAYFCASSPPESNQPQHFGDGTRLSIL.

As concerns this clonotype: The junction differs from germline at one of its ends, possibly a read error. The chain carries TRBV20-1 and TRBJ2-1, with 8 nucleotides matching TRBD2. The CDR3 is made up of 16 amino acids. Germline V gene lookup returns CDR1 DFQATT and CDR2 SNEGSKA (reference sequence). The CDR3 region is CSASSGDGGSYNEQCF. The CDR3 DNA is TGCAGTGCTAGTAGCGGGGACGGAGGGTCCTACAATGAGCAGTGCTTC.

The chain combines TRBV20-1 with TRBJ1-5, with D maybe TRBD1 (6 bases). This CDR3 is 14 amino acids long. Germline V CDR1 and CDR2: DFQATT, SNEGSKA (reference sequence). Trimming left V 3 bases short and J 4 bases short, with 13 bases between. The CDR3 here is CSASLGGINQPQHF. CDR3 nucleotides: TGCAGTGCTAGTTTGGGGGGCATAAATCAGCCCCAGCATTTT.

This chain joins TRBV29-1 and TRBJ1-3; a weak D match, TRBD1 (6 bases). There are 12 residues in the CDR3. V gave up 5 bases and J gave up 4 bases, with 9 bases separating them. The germline V gene encodes CDR1 SQVTM and CDR2 ANQGSEA. The CDR3 nucleotides are TGCAGCGTTCAGGGGACAGGAAACACCATATATTTT. It is translated as CSVQGTGNTIYF.

This clonotype turned up a few times. The V and J genes are TRBV6-6 and TRBJ2-1; D gene uncertain. Germline CDR1 MNHNY, CDR2 SVGAGI (reference sequence). The CDR3 extends over 13 amino acids. V was clipped by 3 bases and J by 7 bases, with 10 bases between them. As DNA, the CDR3 is TGTGCCAGCAGTTATATTAGCTTGAATGAGCAGTTCTTC. Its translation is CASSYISLNEQFF.

V gene TRBV29-1 combines with J gene TRBJ2-7, with unresolved D. Germline values: CDR1 SQVTM, CDR2 ANQGSEA. The CDR3 is made up of 12 amino acids. V was shortened by 6 bases and J by 2 bases, with 11 bases between the two germline ends. The CDR3 nucleotides are TGCAGCGTCTTCAACCCACCCTACGAGCAGTACTTC. It codes for CSVFNPPYEQYF.

The chain links TRBV7-2 to TRBJ1-6; 12 bases are shared with TRBD1. The CDR3 totals 16 residues. V was clipped by 5 bases and J by 7 bases; unmatched bases: 6. CDR1 and CDR2 from the germline V gene are SGHTA and FQGNSA. The CDR3 DNA reads as TGTGCCAGCAGCGAAGCCGGGACAGGGGGCAATTCACCCCTCCACTTT. Translated: CASSEAGTGGNSPLHF.

This chain joins TRBV2 and TRBJ2-3; 9 bases are a match to TRBD2. CDR3 length: 16 residues. Trimming removed 2 bases from V and 4 bases from J; junction bases left unmatched: 7. Germline values: CDR1 SNHLY, CDR2 FYNNEI. The CDR3 DNA follows: TGTGCCAGCAGTGAAAAGGCTAGCGGGACCGCAGATACGCAGTATTTT. It translates to CASSEKASGTADTQYF.